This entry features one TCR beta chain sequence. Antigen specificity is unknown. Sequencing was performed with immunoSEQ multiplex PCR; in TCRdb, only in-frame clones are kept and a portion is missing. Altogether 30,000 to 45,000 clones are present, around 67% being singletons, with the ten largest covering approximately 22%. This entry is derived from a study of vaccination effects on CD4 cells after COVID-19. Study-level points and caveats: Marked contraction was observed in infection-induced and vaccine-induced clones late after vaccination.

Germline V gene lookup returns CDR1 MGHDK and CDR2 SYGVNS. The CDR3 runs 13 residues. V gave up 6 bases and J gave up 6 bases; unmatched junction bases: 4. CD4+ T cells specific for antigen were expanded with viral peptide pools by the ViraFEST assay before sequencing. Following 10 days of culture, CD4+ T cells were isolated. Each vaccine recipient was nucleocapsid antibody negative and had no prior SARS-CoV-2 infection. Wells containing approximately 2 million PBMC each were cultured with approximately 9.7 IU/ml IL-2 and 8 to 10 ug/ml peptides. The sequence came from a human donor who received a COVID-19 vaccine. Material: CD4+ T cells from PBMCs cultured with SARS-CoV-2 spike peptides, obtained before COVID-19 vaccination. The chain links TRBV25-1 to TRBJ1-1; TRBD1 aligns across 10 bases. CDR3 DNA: TGTGCCAGCAGGGCAGGACAGGGGGCTGAAGCTTTCTTT. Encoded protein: CASRAGQGAEAFF.